This is a list of T cell receptor beta chains from one sample in a study of shared clonotypes between healthy human individuals. This table comes from immunoSEQ multiplex PCR, and its TCRdb copy is limited to in-frame clones, with some not included. The sample records under 2,000,000 clones, about 95% being singletons. The sequenced sample consisted of naive CD8+ T cells sorted from blood. These receptor sequences come from a man aged 18 to 29 in good health. The CDR3 runs from the conserved cysteine through the conserved F or W. Each record gives: V gene, J gene, D gene, clone size, CDR3 protein, CDR3 DNA. The D gene is left open where the match is weak. Clone size is shown for a subset of rows, as once, few, many or a class of expanded clone.

TRBV7-8,TRBJ2-1,TRBD2,.,CASSLGLAGGFYNEQFF,TGTGCCAGCAGCCTGGGACTAGCGGGAGGGTTTTACAATGAGCAGTTCTTC
TRBV15,TRBJ2-5,.,.,CATRPGPQETQYF,TGTGCCACCAGACCCGGGCCACAAGAGACCCAGTACTTC
TRBV25-1,TRBJ2-7,.,.,CASSRAGLSYEQYF,TGTGCCAGCAGTCGGGCAGGCCTCTCCTACGAGCAGTACTTC
TRBV9,TRBJ2-7,TRBD1,.,CASSVSGQGSYEQYF,TGTGCCAGCAGCGTCTCGGGACAGGGTTCCTACGAGCAGTACTTC
TRBV30,TRBJ1-1,TRBD1,.,CAWNTGTGRAEAFF,TGTGCCTGGAATACCGGGACAGGGAGGGCTGAAGCTTTCTTT
TRBV2,TRBJ1-2,.,.,CARRGVYGYTF,TGTGCCCGGCGGGGGGTTTATGGCTACACCTTC
TRBV5-1,TRBJ2-7,.,.,CASSFSSSYEQYF,TGCGCCAGCAGCTTTTCGAGCTCCTACGAGCAGTACTTC
TRBV4-1,TRBJ1-2,.,.,CASSQDHLANYGYTF,TGCGCCAGCAGCCAAGATCACCTAGCTAACTATGGCTACACCTTC
TRBV5-4,TRBJ2-7,TRBD1,.,CASFIQGAVIEQYF,TGTGCCAGCTTTATTCAGGGGGCTGTGATCGAGCAGTACTTC
TRBV4-1,TRBJ1-5,.,once,CASSPRAQVDNQPQHF,TGCGCCAGCAGCCCCAGGGCACAGGTTGACAATCAGCCCCAGCATTTT
TRBV6-5,TRBJ2-7,.,.,CASRPGGERYEQYF,TGTGCCAGCAGACCTGGAGGGGAGCGCTACGAGCAGTACTTC
TRBV7-6,TRBJ2-7,.,.,CASSHGSGLHYEQYF,TGTGCCAGCAGCCATGGGTCGGGACTCCACTACGAGCAGTACTTC
TRBV6-5,TRBJ2-7,TRBD2,.,CASTGTSGRWEQYF,TGTGCCAGCACAGGGACTAGCGGGAGATGGGAGCAGTACTTC
TRBV13,TRBJ2-2,.,.,CASSSLTSTGELFF,TGTGCCAGCAGCTCTCTAACAAGCACTGGGGAGCTGTTTTTT
TRBV6-6,TRBJ2-2,.,.,CASSWARTGELFF,TGTGCCAGCAGTTGGGCCCGGACCGGGGAGCTGTTTTTT
TRBV2,TRBJ1-6,TRBD1,.,CASSEPGQGTNSPLHF,TGTGCCAGCAGTGAACCTGGACAGGGGACTAATTCACCCCTCCACTTT
TRBV7-8,TRBJ1-5,.,.,CASSLAGWGIEIPQHF,TGTGCCAGCAGCTTAGCGGGGTGGGGTATAGAAATTCCCCAGCATTTT
TRBV14,TRBJ1-2,.,.,CASSHEAGVLDGYTF,TGTGCCAGCAGCCACGAAGCAGGGGTACTCGATGGCTACACCTTC
TRBV6-5,TRBJ2-7,.,.,CASSYSTYLSYEQYF,TGTGCCAGCAGTTACTCTACGTATCTCTCCTACGAGCAGTACTTC
TRBV2,TRBJ2-7,TRBD1,.,CASIRTGYNEQYF,TGTGCCAGCATCCGGACAGGGTATAACGAGCAGTACTTC
TRBV9,TRBJ2-5,.,.,CASSALGGARETQYF,TGTGCCAGCAGCGCCCTCGGGGGAGCTAGGGAGACCCAGTACTTC
TRBV7-9,TRBJ2-1,TRBD2,.,CASSPGWGGSYNEQFF,TGTGCCAGCAGCCCAGGCTGGGGGGGAAGCTACAATGAGCAGTTCTTC
TRBV19,TRBJ2-1,.,.,CASSIGDVAPNEQFF,TGTGCCAGTAGTATCGGGGACGTAGCACCCAATGAGCAGTTCTTC
TRBV6-9,TRBJ1-1,.,.,CPGRGNTEAFF,TGTCCAGGTCGGGGAAACACTGAAGCTTTCTTT